The next 5 T cell receptor beta chains were all read from a single sample in a study of T-cell memory formation after mild COVID-19 (dated by TCRdb to about 2021). The library was prepared using 5' RACE. Sequenced using an Illumina NovaSeq 6000. TCRdb reran the public reads through fastp at Q25 and MiXCR, keeping productive beta chains. Records with the same CDR3 protein are collapsed into one entry carrying the most frequent genes and DNA. This sample is represented by fewer than 700,000 distinct CDR3 sequences; approximately 19% of them were singletons. The ten largest clones take up around 13% of the sample. The sample comprised PBMCs or a T cell subset sorted from them (not recorded which). The receptor set was obtained from an adult woman who had mild COVID-19 (a few samples of this study predate the infection). The sample titles of this study are shuffled in the database, so cell type and time point are left out; the donor was told from shared clones.

This clonotype turned up a few times. This sequence joins TRBV5-6 and TRBJ1-2; D possibly corresponds to TRBD1 (5 bases). Between the trimmed V and J ends, which lost 2 bases and 4 bases, there was a span of 15 bases. Germline CDR1 and CDR2: SGHDT and YYEEEE. The CDR3 has 15 residues. CDR3 protein: CASSFTDNRRYGYTF. In nucleotides, the CDR3 is TGTGCCAGCAGCTTTACGGACAACCGCCGCTATGGCTACACCTTC.

The V gene is TRBV7-8, the J gene TRBJ2-7; D is perhaps TRBD2 (5 bases). Germline values: CDR1 SGHVS, CDR2 FQNEAQ. This CDR3 comprises 15 residues. The V gene lost 4 bases and the J gene lost 3 bases, with 16 bases spanning the gap. This chain's CDR3 is CASSSIPREGYEQYF. CDR3 bases: TGTGCCAGCAGCTCCATCCCCCGGGAAGGCTACGAGCAGTACTTC.

This chain joins TRBV3-1 and TRBJ2-1; D might be TRBD1 (5 bases). The CDR3 consists of 17 residues. From germline, CDR1 is LGHDT and CDR2 YNNKEL (reference sequence). Between the trimmed V and J ends, which lost 0 bases and 3 bases, there was a span of 15 bases. For the CDR3, the DNA is TGTGCCAGCAGCCAAGACCTCCCCGCAGGGTACTACAATGAGCAGTTCTTC. Translated, it gives CASSQDLPAGYYNEQFF.

This clonotype was seen a handful of times. The chain combines TRBV5-1 with TRBJ1-4; D is unresolved. Trimming cost V 0 bases and J 8 bases, with 14 bases left between them. Germline CDR1 is SGHRS and CDR2 is YFSETQ. This CDR3 region has 15 residues. The CDR3 DNA sequence: TGCGCCAGCAGCTTGGATGCCTCCCTAGGGGAAAAACTGTTTTTT. Its protein is CASSLDASLGEKLFF.

The chain carries TRBV11-2 and TRBJ1-4, with 10 bases lining up with TRBD1. This CDR3 is 14 amino acids long. Trimming took 3 bases from V and 6 from J; bases not matched to a gene: 1. Germline V gene data show CDR1 as SGHAT and CDR2 as FQNNGV. The CDR3 region is CASSFGTGDEKLFF. CDR3 DNA: TGTGCCAGCAGCTTCGGGACAGGGGATGAAAAACTGTTTTTT. The full variable domain, rest sourced from reference TRBV11-2 and TRBJ1-4, is EAGVAQSPRYKIIEKRQSVAFWCNPISGHATLYWYQQILGQGPKLLIQFQNNGVVDDSQLPKDRFSAERLKGVDSTLKIQPAKLEDSAVYLCASSFGTGDEKLFFGSGTQLSVL.